Below are 30 T cell receptor beta chains sequenced from a single sample in a study of patients and donors after allogeneic stem cell transplantation. TCRdb ran MiXCR on the RT-PCR reads and lists one entry per CDR3 protein. The table shows 920,000 or so distinct CDR3 sequences, with over 15% occurring only once. The sequenced material came from blood, either unsorted or a sorted T cell fraction (not recorded which). These receptors were obtained from a human donor who was either an allogeneic HSCT recipient or a stem cell or donor lymphocyte infusion donor (not recorded which). It is not recorded whose cells these are; they may come from a transplant donor.

V is TRBV29-1 and J is TRBJ1-5; TRBD1 aligns across 7 bases. This CDR3 has 13 amino acids. J was trimmed by 7 bases and V by 7 bases; bases with no gene match: 10. Germline V gene data show CDR1 as SQVTM and CDR2 as ANQGSEA. CDR3 amino acids: CSARLGGGQPQHF. For the CDR3, the DNA is TGCAGCGCGCGGTTGGGAGGGGGCCAGCCCCAGCATTTT.

The CDR3 DNA is TGTGCCAGCTCACCAAACAGGGACTCTGGGGCCAACGTCCTGACTTTC. Protein sequence: CASSPNRDSGANVLTF. The chain combines TRBV18 with TRBJ2-6, with a weak D call TRBD1 (6 bases). The germline gives CDR1 KGHSH, CDR2 LQKENI. Trimming left V 2 bases short and J 0 bases short, with 8 bases between. The CDR3 covers 16 residues.

This clonotype showed up just a few times. The chain uses TRBV12-3 or TRBV12-4 and TRBJ2-3; TRBD2 matches 10 bases. The CDR3 has 16 residues. With V trimmed by 5 bases and J by 5 bases, 10 bases remained unmatched. The CDR3: CASSPQRGGQVDTQYF. The CDR3 DNA sequence: TGTGCCAGCAGTCCCCAGCGGGGGGGCCAAGTAGATACGCAGTATTTT.

This chain connects TRBV30 to TRBJ1-2; TRBD1 matches at 12 bases. The CDR3 runs 12 residues. Germline loops: CDR1 GTSNPN, CDR2 SVGIG (reference sequence). CDR3 protein: CVRGQGAYGYTF. The DNA for the CDR3 is TGTGTCAGGGGACAGGGGGCCTATGGCTACACCTTC.

In this sample, this clonotype turned up a few times. This rearrangement joins TRBV7-2 to TRBJ1-6; TRBD1 aligns across 8 bases. Per the germline V gene, CDR1 is SGHTA and CDR2 is FQGNSA. CDR3 length: 17 residues. V shed 5 bases and J 0 bases; nucleotides not matched to a gene: 6. The CDR3 sequence: CASSVRTGSSYNSPLHF. DNA for the CDR3: TGTGCCAGCAGCGTAAGGACAGGGAGCTCCTATAATTCACCCCTCCACTTT.

V and J are TRBV10-3 and TRBJ2-7; maybe TRBD1 (6 bases). Per the germline V gene, CDR1 is ENHRY and CDR2 is SYGVKD. The CDR3 totals 15 residues. V lost 10 bases and J 3 bases, leaving 22 bases between the germline ends. DNA for the CDR3: TGTGCCACGGAGACAGGAGTGGGTAAGGGCTACGAGCAGTACTTC. Encoded protein: CATETGVGKGYEQYF.

This clonotype was counted a few times. V and J are TRBV2 and TRBJ2-3; perhaps D is TRBD1 or TRBD2 (5 bases each). The V end lost 1 base, the J end lost 2 bases, and 13 bases lay between the germline ends. This CDR3 region has 16 residues. From germline, CDR1 is SNHLY and CDR2 FYNNEI. CDR3 bases: TGTGCCAGCAGTGAAGGAATGGGGACCTACACAGATACGCAGTATTTT. Its protein is CASSEGMGTYTDTQYF.

The chain links TRBV12-3 or TRBV12-4 to TRBJ2-2; no clear D. This CDR3 is 16 amino acids long. Trimming took off 5 bases at V and 3 bases at J, with 16 bases between the two ends. The CDR3 sequence: CASSPEQDLDTGELFF. The CDR3 bases are TGTGCCAGCAGTCCGGAGCAAGACTTAGACACCGGGGAGCTGTTTTTT.

For the CDR3, the DNA is TGTGCCATCAGGGAAAATAGCAATCAGCCCCAGCATTTT. Translating it yields CAIRENSNQPQHF. The chain uses TRBV10-3 and TRBJ1-5; D is unclear. Looked up from germline, CDR1 is ENHRY and CDR2 is SYGVKD. The CDR3 is 13 amino acids. The V gene lost 6 bases and the J gene lost 0 bases, with 6 bases spanning the gap.

This clonotype was observed a few times. The chain uses TRBV10-3 and TRBJ2-7; 8 positions match TRBD2. This CDR3 spans 16 amino acids. The V segment lost 0 bases and the J segment 2 bases; nucleotides outside the gene matches: 6. CDR1 ENHRY and CDR2 SYGVKD come from the germline V gene. CDR3 region: CAISESSLAGPYEQYF. In nucleotides, the CDR3 is TGTGCCATCAGTGAGTCGAGTCTAGCGGGCCCCTACGAGCAGTACTTC.

This clonotype has just one count. CDR3 DNA: TGCGCCAGCAGCCTCGCCTCGCTAGGGGGAAACACCATATATTTT. Its translation is CASSLASLGGNTIYF. The V call is TRBV4-1, the J call TRBJ1-3; D not resolved. CDR3 length: 15 amino acids. V gave up 4 bases and J gave up 4 bases, with 14 bases separating them. Germline CDR1 and CDR2: MGHRA and YSYEKL.

The V and J genes are TRBV12-3 or TRBV12-4 and TRBJ1-1; tentative D call: TRBD1 (6 bases). The CDR3 length is 13 residues. Trimming took off 6 bases at V and 6 bases at J, with 14 bases between the two ends. The DNA of the CDR3 is TGTGCCAGCAGCTCGACAGGCGTCTCTGAAGCTTTCTTT. Translating it yields CASSSTGVSEAFF.

The gene calls are TRBV11-3 and TRBJ1-1, with unresolved D. With 8 bases removed from V and 6 bases from J, the gap between germline ends came to 16 bases. In germline, CDR1 is SGHNT, CDR2 YENEEA. CDR3 size: 13 residues. CDR3 sequence (DNA): TGTGCCAGCGGACGGGAAATCGGGGCTGAAGCTTTCTTT. It codes for CASGREIGAEAFF.

This clonotype turned up a few times. J is TRBJ2-1 and V is TRBV29-1; D uncertain. There are 13 residues in the CDR3. CDR1 and CDR2 (germline): SQVTM, ANQGSEA. The V and J ends lost 4 bases and 0 bases respectively, with 7 bases between them. The CDR3 DNA follows: TGCAGCGTTGCCAGGAGCTCCTACAATGAGCAGTTCTTC. This gives the protein CSVARSSYNEQFF.

The sample holds a few counts of this clonotype. This sequence joins TRBV5-1 and TRBJ2-7; D is possibly TRBD1 or TRBD2 (5 bases each). V dropped 2 bases and J dropped 3 bases, with 15 bases sitting between them. The CDR3 has 15 amino acids. Per germline, CDR1 SGHRS and CDR2 YFSETQ. The CDR3 nucleotides read TGCGCCAGCAGCTTAGCTATAGGGACCCTCTACGAGCAGTACTTC. This translates into CASSLAIGTLYEQYF. The full variable domain, completed using reference TRBV5-1 and TRBJ2-7, is KAGVTQTPRYLIKTRGQQVTLSCSPISGHRSVSWYQQTPGQGLQFLFEYFSETQRNKGNFPGRFSGRQFSNSRSEMNVSTLELGDSALYLCASSLAIGTLYEQYFGPGTRLTVT.

The J gene is TRBJ1-5, the V gene TRBV20-1; tentatively, D is TRBD1 (5 bases). The CDR3 is made up of 17 amino acids. Between the trimmed V and J ends, which lost 2 bases and 2 bases, there was a span of 19 bases. Germline CDR1 is DFQATT and CDR2 is SNEGSKA (reference sequence). The CDR3 here is CSARPNRGSLGNQPQHF. CDR3 bases: TGCAGTGCTAGACCTAACCGGGGGTCTTTGGGCAATCAGCCCCAGCATTTT.

This clonotype was detected only a few times. This sequence joins TRBV5-1 and TRBJ2-7; 9 bases align to TRBD1. The CDR3 extends over 15 amino acids. With V trimmed by 3 bases and J by 0 bases, 4 bases remained unmatched. Germline V lookup: CDR1 SGHRS, CDR2 YFSETQ. This CDR3 reads CASSSDRGPSYEQYF. CDR3 bases: TGCGCCAGCAGCTCGGACAGGGGACCCTCCTACGAGCAGTACTTC. The whole variable domain, remainder taken from reference TRBV5-1 and TRBJ2-7, is KAGVTQTPRYLIKTRGQQVTLSCSPISGHRSVSWYQQTPGQGLQFLFEYFSETQRNKGNFPGRFSGRQFSNSRSEMNVSTLELGDSALYLCASSSDRGPSYEQYFGPGTRLTVT.

In this sample, this clonotype turned up once. A junction boundary mismatches the germline segment, possibly from a read error. CDR3 amino acids: CASSLGGVSDF. CDR3 sequence (DNA): TGTGCCAGCAGCTTGGGAGGAGTGTCAGACTTC. This rearrangement joins TRBV7-8 to TRBJ2-5; D is possibly TRBD2 (6 bases). This CDR3 region has 11 residues. CDR1 SGHVS and CDR2 FQNEAQ come from the germline V gene.

A few counts support this clonotype. The CDR3 reads CSARDRDRDDEKLFF. The CDR3 coding sequence is TGCAGTGCTAGAGATCGAGACAGGGATGATGAAAAACTGTTTTTT. This rearrangement joins TRBV20-1 to TRBJ1-4; 7 bases agree with TRBD1. V lost 0 bases to trimming and J lost 6 bases; unmatched junction nucleotides: 7. CDR1 DFQATT and CDR2 SNEGSKA come from the germline V gene (reference sequence). This CDR3 has 15 residues.

The CDR3: CAWSVGSRGTGELFF. The CDR3, as DNA: TGTGCCTGGAGTGTTGGGTCCAGGGGGACCGGGGAGCTGTTTTTT. This chain connects TRBV30 to TRBJ2-2, with 7 bases lining up with TRBD1. The CDR3 has 15 residues. Germline V gene lookup returns CDR1 GTSNPN and CDR2 SVGIG (reference sequence). V shed 0 bases and J 5 bases; nucleotides not matched to a gene: 6.

The CDR3 bases are TGCGCCAGCAGAAATATCCTAACAAACAATCATCAGCCCCAGCATTTT. Translation: CASRNILTNNHQPQHF. The chain links TRBV4-1 to TRBJ1-5, with D hard to call. The CDR3 sequence is 16 residues long. V lost 6 bases and J lost 5, with 20 bases in between. Germline lookup yields CDR1 MGHRA and CDR2 YSYEKL.

The chain carries TRBV28 and TRBJ2-5; D could derive from TRBD1 or TRBD2 (5 bases each). The CDR3 covers 14 residues. Trimming pared 2 bases from V and 5 bases from J, leaving 12 bases between. Germline V gene lookup returns CDR1 MDHEN and CDR2 SYDVKM. For the CDR3, the DNA is TGTGCCAGCAGTTTAAGGGACGTTGCTGAGACCCAGTACTTC. Translation: CASSLRDVAETQYF.

This chain joins TRBV7-6 and TRBJ1-5; D unresolved. CDR3 length equals 14 residues. Germline V lookup: CDR1 SGHVS, CDR2 FNYEAQ. V was shortened by 2 bases and J by 3 bases, with 8 bases between the two germline ends. The CDR3 DNA reads TGTGCCAGCAGCTTAATGGCGGACAATCAGCCCCAGCATTTT. Residues: CASSLMADNQPQHF.

This sequence joins TRBV4-1 and TRBJ2-1; D is perhaps TRBD1 (6 bases). V was clipped by 2 bases and J by 0 bases, with 17 bases between them. Germline V gene sequence: CDR1 MGHRA, CDR2 YSYEKL. The CDR3 is made up of 18 amino acids. This chain's CDR3 is CASSQLRNRAGSYNEQFF. CDR3 in DNA: TGCGCCAGCAGCCAATTGAGAAACAGGGCAGGCTCCTACAATGAGCAGTTCTTC.

Notes on this clonotype: An end of the junction differs from the germline gene, which may be a read error. The chain employs TRBV7-9 and TRBJ1-4; D is unresolved. Germline assignment: CDR1 SEHNR and CDR2 FQNEAQ (reference sequence). The CDR3 runs to 13 residues. CDR3 DNA: TGTGCCAGCAGCTTAGCGCCTAATGAAAAACAGTTTTTT. Encoded protein: CASSLAPNEKQFF.

In its sample, this clonotype was seen a few times. This sequence joins TRBV6-2 or TRBV6-3 and TRBJ1-1; 7 bases map to TRBD1. Unmatched junction bases numbered 8, after V lost 7 bases and J lost 6 bases. Germline-derived CDR1 and CDR2 are MNHEY and SVGEGT. The CDR3 loop spans 13 amino acids. This CDR3 is CASTKTGIPEAFF. For the CDR3, the DNA is TGTGCCAGCACTAAGACAGGGATCCCTGAAGCTTTCTTT.

The J gene is TRBJ2-3, the V gene TRBV7-6; D is undetermined. This CDR3 spans 13 amino acids. Trimming took 3 bases from V and 3 from J, leaving 7 bases between them. CDR1 is SGHVS and CDR2 is FNYEAQ in the germline V gene. The CDR3 protein is CASSFRLTDTQYF. CDR3 coding DNA: TGTGCCAGCAGCTTTAGGCTTACAGATACGCAGTATTTT.

The sample holds many counts of this clonotype. The genes are TRBV10-3 and TRBJ2-5, with D perhaps matching TRBD1 (5 bases). Germline V gene data show CDR1 as ENHRY and CDR2 as SYGVKD. This CDR3 comprises 13 residues. Trimming left V 6 bases short and J 3 bases short, with 11 bases between. Written as DNA, the CDR3 is TGTGCCATCAGACCAAAAGGGGAAGAGACCCAGTACTTC. As protein: CAIRPKGEETQYF.

The rearrangement uses TRBV5-1 and TRBJ2-3; possibly TRBD1 or TRBD2 for D (6 bases each). The length of the CDR3 is 13 residues. From germline, CDR1 is SGHRS and CDR2 YFSETQ. Trimming left V 4 bases short and J 7 bases short, with 13 bases between. The CDR3 sequence is CASSPEGHYTQYF. The CDR3 DNA follows: TGCGCCAGCAGCCCGGAGGGACACTATACGCAGTATTTT.

This clonotype has a single count. The chain carries TRBV6-1 and TRBJ1-1, with 7 positions matching TRBD1. The CDR3 runs 14 residues. Per germline, CDR1 MNHNS and CDR2 SASEGT. V lost 6 bases, J lost 4 bases, and 8 bases stayed unmatched. The CDR3 spells CASSHHAGGTEAFF. The CDR3 coding sequence is TGTGCCAGCAGCCACCATGCAGGGGGCACTGAAGCTTTCTTT.